This T cell receptor beta chain was identified in a study of blood T cell repertoires in COVID-19. Method: immunoSEQ multiplex PCR; TCRdb's copy keeps in-frame clones and lacks some. Here the sample spans about 86,000 clones, around nine tenths being singletons. The sample was PBMCs or T cells enriched from blood (not recorded which). This receptor was obtained from a woman between 45 and 65 years old with acute COVID-19.

This CDR3 reads CASSLASRQEKTEAFF. The CDR3 DNA reads TGTGCCAGCAGCTTAGCCTCGAGACAGGAGAAGACTGAAGCTTTCTTT. The rearrangement links TRBV7-9 to TRBJ1-1; D might be TRBD1 (6 bases). The CDR3 contains 16 residues. In germline, CDR1 is SEHNR, CDR2 FQNEAQ (reference sequence). The V and J ends lost 0 bases and 5 bases respectively, with 16 bases between them. The whole variable domain, filled in from reference TRBV7-9 and TRBJ1-1, reads DTGVSQNPRHKITKRGQNVTFRCDPISEHNRLYWYRQTLGQGPEFLTYFQNEAQLEKSRLLSDRFSAERPKGSFSTLEIQRTEQGDSAMYLCASSLASRQEKTEAFFGQGTRLTVV.